A single sample gave rise to the 15 T cell receptor beta chains below, sequenced in a study of T cell responses to AZD1222 COVID-19 vaccine. Data came from immunoSEQ multiplex PCR; TCRdb stores just in-frame clones and leaves some out. Of tens of thousands of clones listed, around 90% were seen once; the top ten hold approximately 5%. Here the sequenced sample was peripheral blood, taken 28 days after the second AZD1222 dose. The receptor source for this set is an adult who received the AZD1222 COVID-19 vaccine.

The chain carries TRBV7-3 and TRBJ1-6; D not resolved. V lost 1 base and J 0 bases, leaving 1 base between the germline ends. Germline V gene data show CDR1 as SGHTA and CDR2 as FQGTGA. This CDR3 region has 14 residues. CDR3 bases: TGTGCCAGCAGCTTAAGCTCCTATAATTCACCCCTCCACTTT. It translates to CASSLSSYNSPLHF.

The genes are TRBV30 and TRBJ1-2; 7 bases agree with TRBD1. The CDR3 spans 14 residues. The V and J ends lost 6 bases and 3 bases, in that order; junction bases with no gene match: 10. Germline V gene data show CDR1 as GTSNPN and CDR2 as SVGIG (reference sequence). The CDR3 DNA reads as TGTGCCTGCCCCCCGGGACAGTCGTACTATGGCTACACCTTC. Protein sequence: CACPPGQSYYGYTF.

The CDR3 loop is CASSLFSGANVLTF. In DNA form, the CDR3 reads TGTGCCAGCAGCTTATTTTCCGGGGCCAACGTCCTGACTTTC. The J gene is TRBJ2-6, the V gene TRBV7-9; D unresolved. The CDR3 extends over 14 amino acids. Between the trimmed V and J ends, which lost 2 bases and 4 bases, there was a span of 6 bases. The germline V gene has CDR1 SEHNR and CDR2 FQNEAQ (reference sequence).

This chain connects TRBV14 to TRBJ1-6, with D possibly TRBD1 on 6 matching bases. The CDR3 length is 15 residues. With 3 bases removed from V and 6 bases from J, the gap between germline ends came to 12 bases. Germline V gene data show CDR1 as SGHDN and CDR2 as FVKESK. The CDR3 bases are TGTGCCAGCAGCCAGTGGACAGTTGTTAATTCACCCCTCCACTTT. Translation gives CASSQWTVVNSPLHF.

The V call is TRBV19, the J call TRBJ2-1; the match to TRBD1 covers 9 bases. The germline V gene encodes CDR1 LNHDA and CDR2 SQIVND (reference sequence). V lost 3 bases, J lost 4 bases, and 4 bases stayed unmatched. The CDR3 loop spans 15 amino acids. CDR3 region: CASSILGQGYNEQFF. The CDR3 region has the DNA TGTGCCAGTAGTATTTTGGGACAGGGTTACAATGAGCAGTTCTTC. The variable domain in full, with the rest retrieved from reference TRBV19 and TRBJ2-1, is DGGITQSPKYLFRKEGQNVTLSCEQNLNHDAMYWYRQDPGQGLRLIYYSQIVNDFQKGDIAEGYSVSREKKESFPLTVTSAQKNPTAFYLCASSILGQGYNEQFFGPGTRLTVL.

The chain links TRBV24-1 to TRBJ2-2; D ambiguous. This CDR3 region has 15 residues. V lost 5 bases and J lost 4, with 13 bases in between. Germline V gene data show CDR1 as KGHDR and CDR2 as SFDVKD. The CDR3 region has the DNA TGTGCCACCAGTGGGGCTGACGATCCCACCGGGGAGCTGTTTTTT. Protein product: CATSGADDPTGELFF.

This chain joins TRBV30 and TRBJ2-7, with TRBD1 matching 10 bases. J lost 2 bases, V lost 3 bases, and 1 base had no gene match. Germline CDR1 GTSNPN, CDR2 SVGIG (reference sequence). The CDR3 runs to 13 residues. For the CDR3, the DNA is TGTGCCTGGAGCGGGACAGGGGCCTACGAGCAGTACTTC. It translates to CAWSGTGAYEQYF.

This chain links TRBV11-2 with TRBJ1-6, with D unclear. V was pared by 1 base and J by 0 bases, with 7 bases between. Germline CDR1 is SGHAT and CDR2 is FQNNGV. The CDR3 has 16 residues. CDR3 nucleotides: TGTGCCAGCAGCTTAGCGCCGAGCTCCTATAATTCACCCCTCCACTTT. Protein sequence: CASSLAPSSYNSPLHF.

The chain is built from TRBV9 and TRBJ1-2; tentative D call: TRBD1 (5 bases). V shed 2 bases and J shed 9 bases, with 26 bases lying between them. This CDR3 has 17 amino acids. Per the germline V gene, CDR1 is SGDLS and CDR2 is YYNGEE. CDR3 DNA sequence: TGTGCCAGCAGCGTTAGTGGCAGGGCTGATAACTTCATGAGCTACACCTTC. Protein: CASSVSGRADNFMSYTF.

V and J are TRBV4-3 and TRBJ2-1; D remains ambiguous. The V gene lost 2 bases and the J gene lost 8 bases, with 13 bases spanning the gap. Germline V gene lookup returns CDR1 LGHNA and CDR2 YSLEER. The CDR3 is 14 residues long. The CDR3 protein is CASSQSQFLDEQFF. DNA for the CDR3: TGCGCCAGCAGCCAATCTCAGTTTCTCGATGAGCAGTTCTTC.

The chain joins TRBV4-1 to TRBJ1-4; no firm D call. The CDR3 has 22 amino acids. Trimming took 5 bases from V and 0 from J, leaving 31 bases between them. Germline values: CDR1 MGHRA, CDR2 YSYEKL. As DNA, the CDR3 is TGCGCCAGCAGCAACCCCGGAAACCGCAGGAACCAAAAGGGCCCAACTAATGAAAAACTGTTTTTT. Its translation: CASSNPGNRRNQKGPTNEKLFF.

This clone occurred a few times. The chain combines TRBV5-1 with TRBJ1-6; D remains ambiguous. The CDR3 sequence is 15 residues long. Trimming shortened V by 1 base and J by 3 bases, and 8 bases separated the two germline ends. The germline V gene encodes CDR1 SGHRS and CDR2 YFSETQ. This CDR3 is CASSLRWDYNSPLHF. The CDR3 region has the DNA TGCGCCAGCAGCTTGCGGTGGGACTATAATTCACCCCTCCACTTT.

The chain uses TRBV7-3 and TRBJ2-3, with D hard to call. This CDR3 is built from 15 residues. The V gene's germline CDR1 is SGHTA and CDR2 FQGTGA. V was pared by 1 base and J by 0 bases, with 8 bases between. CDR3 bases: TGTGCCAGCAGCTTAATGTCTGGAAGCACAGATACGCAGTATTTT. Its protein product is CASSLMSGSTDTQYF.

Concerning this clone: The same CDR3 is also encoded by other DNA sequences in this sample. The rearrangement joins TRBV7-5 to TRBJ2-5; the table calls TRBD1, which could not be checked here. TRBV7-5 is an annotated pseudogene. This CDR3 is 16 amino acids long. Here the CDR3 reads CARSLKRDSKQETQYF. CDR3 sequence (DNA): TGTGCCAGAAGCCTCAAACGGGACAGTAAACAAGAGACCCAGTACTTC.

This rearrangement joins TRBV28 to TRBJ2-7; the match to TRBD2 covers 7 bases. Trimming took 4 bases from V and 1 from J; bases not matched to a gene: 7. CDR3 length: 15 amino acids. Germline values: CDR1 MDHEN, CDR2 SYDVKM. Here the CDR3 reads CASSSTGGLSYEQYF. CDR3 nucleotides: TGTGCCAGCAGTTCGACGGGGGGTTTATCCTACGAGCAGTACTTC.